The 13 T cell receptor beta chains given below trace back to one sample, sequenced in a study of shared clonotypes between healthy human individuals (dated by TCRdb to the early 2020s). For the CD8 naive samples, CD45RO-negative cells were positively selected for CCR7, yielding a CD45RA+CCR7+ population from which TemRA cells were excluded. The protocol used for the library was the immunoSEQ multiplex PCR assay. Entries here come from immuneACCESS through TCRdb and include only in-frame sequences with V and J called. Some clones fail to appear in such tables; in the studies checked, an unresolved V gene covers under half of the shortfall, and the cause of the remainder is unknown. The sample table lists about 2.2 million clones, just under 95% of them with a count of one. The ten largest make up around 1.7% of the sample. The source material was naive CD8+ T cells from PBMCs. This sample's cell subset or site label indicates: CD45RA+CCR7+. These receptors all come from a man between 18 and 29 years old in good health. Some clones in this sample may be carry-over from other donors' samples.

V and J are TRBV9 and TRBJ2-3, with D possibly being TRBD1 or TRBD2 (5 bases each). Germline CDR1 SGDLS, CDR2 YYNGEE. The CDR3 extends over 15 amino acids. V was clipped by 3 bases and J by 0 bases, with 11 bases between them. The CDR3 coding sequence is TGTGCCAGCAGCGCCGGGACCCTAAGCACAGATACGCAGTATTTT. This translates into CASSAGTLSTDTQYF.

J is TRBJ2-1 and V is TRBV11-3; no definite D call. The CDR3 spans 14 residues. Germline CDR1 and CDR2: SGHNT and YENEEA. V was shortened by 1 base and J by 9 bases, with 13 bases between the two germline ends. CDR3 sequence reads: CASSLVAVGSEQFF. The DNA for the CDR3 is TGTGCCAGCAGCTTAGTTGCGGTGGGCAGTGAGCAGTTCTTC.

This chain connects TRBV5-8 to TRBJ2-1; D unclear. The CDR3 totals 12 residues. Trimming left V 1 base short and J 9 bases short, with 8 bases between. The V gene's germline CDR1 is SGHTS and CDR2 YDEGEE. CDR3 DNA: TGTGCCAGCAGCTTGATCCCCTCTGAGCAGTTCTTC. This sequence encodes CASSLIPSEQFF.

The V call is TRBV7-6, the J call TRBJ2-1, with 11 bases matching TRBD2. CDR1 and CDR2 from the germline V gene are SGHVS and FNYEAQ. The V segment lost 3 bases and the J segment 2 bases; nucleotides outside the gene matches: 3. This CDR3 has 16 residues. CDR3 in amino acids: CASSFGTSGPYNEQFF. The CDR3 DNA follows: TGTGCCAGCAGCTTTGGGACTAGCGGCCCCTACAATGAGCAGTTCTTC.

The CDR3 DNA reads TGTGCCAGCAGTTTCCCAGGGGGGTTCAATGAGCAGTTCTTC. Its protein is CASSFPGGFNEQFF. The chain is built from TRBV27 and TRBJ2-1; possible D gene TRBD1, 7 bases. Trimming cost V 3 bases and J 6 bases, with 12 bases left between them. In germline, CDR1 is MNHEY, CDR2 SMNVEV (reference sequence). CDR3 length: 14 amino acids.

V is TRBV28 and J is TRBJ1-5; no clear D gene. V lost 5 bases and J 4 bases, leaving 12 bases between the germline ends. The CDR3 has 14 residues. The germline gives CDR1 MDHEN, CDR2 SYDVKM. CDR3 amino acids: CASSQRSINQPQHF. DNA of the CDR3: TGTGCCAGCAGTCAAAGGAGTATTAATCAGCCCCAGCATTTT.

CDR3 loop: CASSFGRLAGHNEQFF. The CDR3 nucleotides are TGTGCCAGCAGCTTTGGGCGGCTAGCGGGGCACAATGAGCAGTTCTTC. V is TRBV11-2 and J is TRBJ2-1, with TRBD2 identical over 9 bases. Germline loops: CDR1 SGHAT, CDR2 FQNNGV. The CDR3 covers 16 residues. The trim removed 3 bases at V and 5 bases at J, leaving 8 bases unmatched.

The rearrangement links TRBV5-1 to TRBJ2-1; tentatively, D is TRBD2 (5 bases). The germline CDR1 and CDR2 sequences are SGHRS and YFSETQ. The CDR3 runs 12 residues. The V end was cut by 3 bases, the J end by 9 bases, with 10 bases between. The CDR3 spells CASSYGEPEQFF. The CDR3 DNA is TGCGCCAGCAGCTACGGGGAACCTGAGCAGTTCTTC.

The rearrangement uses TRBV4-3 and TRBJ2-1, with D perhaps matching TRBD1 (5 bases). Trimming left V 4 bases short and J 10 bases short, with 14 bases between. Germline lookup yields CDR1 LGHNA and CDR2 YSLEER. The CDR3 runs to 13 residues. The DNA of the CDR3 is TGCGCCAGCAGCCCCGGGCTCAACAGGGAGCAGTTCTTC. Protein: CASSPGLNREQFF.

The chain links TRBV7-3 to TRBJ1-4; D gene ambiguous. Germline V gene sequence: CDR1 SGHTA, CDR2 FQGTGA. Between the trimmed V and J ends, which lost 4 bases and 4 bases, there was a span of 19 bases. This CDR3 is built from 17 residues. CDR3 bases: TGTGCCAGCAGCTCAAGCCCTGGACGACACTTTAATGAAAAACTGTTTTTT. It encodes CASSSSPGRHFNEKLFF.

The chain employs TRBV6-6 and TRBJ2-5; TRBD2 might be the D (5 bases). The end of the DNA fits TRBJ2-7 better, so the J call may be wrong. CDR3 size: 15 residues. In germline, CDR1 is MNHNY, CDR2 SVGAGI (reference sequence). The CDR3 DNA follows: TGTGCCAGCAGTTCCCGGACTGATGCAACCTACGAGCAGTACTTC. It is translated as CASSSRTDATYEQYF.

J is TRBJ1-2 and V is TRBV28; TRBD1 is a possible D gene (5 bases). V was trimmed by 5 bases and J by 4 bases, leaving 20 bases between them. The CDR3 spans 16 residues. Germline loops: CDR1 MDHEN, CDR2 SYDVKM. The chain's CDR3 is CASSPRGGGGFYGYTF. The DNA of the CDR3 is TGTGCCAGCAGTCCCCGGGGGGGAGGCGGGTTCTATGGCTACACCTTC.

The chain employs TRBV19 and TRBJ2-7; possible D gene TRBD2, 6 bases. From germline, CDR1 is LNHDA and CDR2 SQIVND (reference sequence). Trimming removed 9 bases from V and 7 bases from J, with 19 bases in between. This CDR3 spans 13 amino acids. The CDR3, as DNA: TGTGCCAGCCCATCGGCGGGAACTGTTGAGCAGTACTTC. It yields the protein CASPSAGTVEQYF.